Described below is a single TCR beta chain sequence and its context. This sample is part of a study of radiotherapy plus CTLA-4 blockade in lung cancer. The V gene end was trimmed by 1 base and the J gene end by 2 bases; junction bases not matched to a gene: 2. This CDR3 comprises 17 residues. Germline CDR1 LGHNA, CDR2 YNFKEQ. Focal radiation and CTLA-4 blockade (ipilimumab) were tested in chemo-refractory metastatic non-small-cell lung cancer patients. Generated by immunoSEQ multiplex PCR, the TCRdb table keeps only in-frame clones and is missing some. Among around 99,000 clones, about 91% were seen once, and the ten largest hold approximately 4.9%.

This material consisted of peripheral blood, taken from a patient treated with radiotherapy plus ipilimumab. The rearrangement uses TRBV4-2 and TRBJ2-5; the match to TRBD2 covers 15 bases. The receptor was isolated from a human donor with non-small cell lung cancer that progressed on radiotherapy plus ipilimumab. CDR3 in amino acids: CASSQGGLAGGQETQYF. In DNA, the CDR3 is TGTGCCAGCAGCCAAGGGGGACTAGCGGGGGGTCAAGAGACCCAGTACTTC.